A selection of T cell receptor beta chains follows, all from one sample in a study of CD8+ T cells in alopecia areata. Data came from immunoSEQ multiplex PCR; TCRdb stores just in-frame clones and leaves some out. The table records under 250,000 clones, around 50% of them present only once. The sequenced sample consisted of CD8+ T cells sorted from blood. The receptor source for this set is a human donor in good health. The CDR3 runs from the conserved cysteine through the conserved F or W. Each record gives: CDR3 protein, CDR3 DNA, J gene, clone size, D gene, V gene. D genes are given only for firm matches. Part of the rows lack a size; the others show once, few, many or a class for expanded clones.

cdr3_aa: CASSPQEGGDEQYF
cdr3_nt: TGCGCCAGCAGTCCACAGGAGGGAGGAGACGAGCAGTACTTC
j_call: TRBJ2-7
clone_size: few
d_call: .
v_call: TRBV23-1

cdr3_aa: CASSLASYNSPLHF
cdr3_nt: TGTGCCAGCAGCTTAGCCTCCTATAATTCACCCCTCCACTTT
j_call: TRBJ1-6
clone_size: few
d_call: .
v_call: TRBV11-2

cdr3_aa: CASSVAGELFF
cdr3_nt: TGTGCCAGCAGCGTAGCCGGGGAGCTGTTTTTT
j_call: TRBJ2-2
clone_size: .
d_call: .
v_call: TRBV9

cdr3_aa: CASNVQGGTEAFF
cdr3_nt: TGTGCCAGTAATGTGCAGGGGGGCACTGAAGCTTTCTTT
j_call: TRBJ1-1
clone_size: .
d_call: TRBD1
v_call: TRBV19

cdr3_aa: CASSVSGLSQETQYF
cdr3_nt: TGTGCCAGCAGCGTTAGCGGGCTGAGCCAAGAGACCCAGTACTTC
j_call: TRBJ2-5
clone_size: .
d_call: TRBD2
v_call: TRBV9

cdr3_aa: CASSIGLGTDTQYF
cdr3_nt: TGTGCCAGCAGTATCGGGTTGGGCACAGATACGCAGTATTTT
j_call: TRBJ2-3
clone_size: .
d_call: .
v_call: TRBV11-2

cdr3_aa: CSVRGGTGELFF
cdr3_nt: TGCAGCGTTAGAGGGGGGACCGGGGAGCTGTTTTTT
j_call: TRBJ2-2
clone_size: .
d_call: .
v_call: TRBV29-1

cdr3_aa: CASSVGGTGTEAFF
cdr3_nt: TGTGCCAGCAGCGTAGGGGGAACGGGGACTGAAGCTTTCTTT
j_call: TRBJ1-1
clone_size: .
d_call: .
v_call: TRBV9

cdr3_aa: CASSSRTSSTDTQYF
cdr3_nt: TGTGCCAGCAGCTCGCGGACTTCTAGCACAGATACGCAGTATTTT
j_call: TRBJ2-3
clone_size: .
d_call: .
v_call: TRBV9

cdr3_aa: CATSPGTPFDEQFF
cdr3_nt: TGTGCCACCAGTCCCGGGACTCCCTTCGATGAGCAGTTCTTC
j_call: TRBJ2-1
clone_size: once
d_call: .
v_call: TRBV15

cdr3_aa: CSVLGSNYGYTF
cdr3_nt: TGCAGCGTGCTGGGCAGTAACTATGGCTACACCTTC
j_call: TRBJ1-2
clone_size: .
d_call: .
v_call: TRBV29-1

cdr3_aa: CSVAAGYNEQFF
cdr3_nt: TGCAGCGTTGCGGCTGGGTACAATGAGCAGTTCTTC
j_call: TRBJ2-1
clone_size: .
d_call: .
v_call: TRBV29-1

cdr3_aa: CASSLALQGSNQPQHF
cdr3_nt: TGTGCCAGCAGCTTGGCCCTACAGGGGAGCAATCAGCCCCAGCATTTT
j_call: TRBJ1-5
clone_size: .
d_call: TRBD1
v_call: TRBV5-6

cdr3_aa: CASRSLGENTGELFF
cdr3_nt: TGTGCCAGCAGATCCTTGGGGGAGAATACCGGGGAGCTGTTTTTT
j_call: TRBJ2-2
clone_size: .
d_call: .
v_call: TRBV9

cdr3_aa: CASSEGERAGGRETQYF
cdr3_nt: TGTGCCAGCAGTGAAGGGGAAAGAGCGGGGGGAAGAGAGACCCAGTACTTC
j_call: TRBJ2-5
clone_size: .
d_call: TRBD2
v_call: TRBV2

cdr3_aa: CASSLGSGGLFSYEQYF
cdr3_nt: TGTGCCAGCAGCTTAGGGTCGGGGGGCCTCTTCTCCTACGAGCAGTACTTC
j_call: TRBJ2-7
clone_size: many
d_call: .
v_call: TRBV11-2

cdr3_aa: CASRGDGGADTQYF
cdr3_nt: TGTGCCAGTAGGGGAGACGGGGGGGCAGATACGCAGTATTTT
j_call: TRBJ2-3
clone_size: .
d_call: TRBD2
v_call: TRBV4-2

cdr3_aa: CATSRVGPREQYF
cdr3_nt: TGTGCCACCAGCAGAGTTGGCCCCAGAGAGCAGTACTTC
j_call: TRBJ2-7
clone_size: .
d_call: .
v_call: TRBV15

cdr3_aa: CATSRDRRGMGETQYF
cdr3_nt: TGTGCCACCAGCAGAGATCGACGAGGGATGGGGGAGACCCAGTACTTC
j_call: TRBJ2-5
clone_size: .
d_call: .
v_call: TRBV15

cdr3_aa: CASLGNTGELFF
cdr3_nt: TGTGCCAGCCTGGGTAACACCGGGGAGCTGTTTTTT
j_call: TRBJ2-2
clone_size: .
d_call: .
v_call: TRBV9

cdr3_aa: CASSLSNLGLSGGAYNEQFF
cdr3_nt: TGCGCCAGCAGCTTGAGTAACCTTGGACTGAGCGGGGGGGCCTACAATGAGCAGTTCTTC
j_call: TRBJ2-1
clone_size: .
d_call: TRBD2
v_call: TRBV5-1

cdr3_aa: CASMGGPNNQPQHF
cdr3_nt: TGTGCCAGCATGGGGGGCCCAAACAATCAGCCCCAGCATTTT
j_call: TRBJ1-5
clone_size: few
d_call: .
v_call: TRBV2

cdr3_aa: CASSQESGGDYEQYF
cdr3_nt: TGCGCCAGCAGCCAAGAGTCGGGGGGGGACTACGAGCAGTACTTC
j_call: TRBJ2-7
clone_size: .
d_call: TRBD2
v_call: TRBV4-1

cdr3_aa: CASSLDSTYTGELFF
cdr3_nt: TGTGCCAGCAGTTTGGACTCAACTTACACCGGGGAGCTGTTTTTT
j_call: TRBJ2-2
clone_size: .
d_call: .
v_call: TRBV6-5

cdr3_aa: CASSLSPSTEAFF
cdr3_nt: TGTGCCAGCAGTTTATCCCCTTCTACTGAAGCTTTCTTT
j_call: TRBJ1-1
clone_size: .
d_call: .
v_call: TRBV27

cdr3_aa: CASSYRGTDTQYF
cdr3_nt: TGTGCCAGCAGTTACAGGGGCACAGATACGCAGTATTTT
j_call: TRBJ2-3
clone_size: .
d_call: .
v_call: TRBV6-5

cdr3_aa: CASSLGTRDTGQPQHF
cdr3_nt: TGCGCCAGCAGCTTGGGAACGAGGGACACGGGGCAGCCCCAGCATTTT
j_call: TRBJ1-5
clone_size: once
d_call: .
v_call: TRBV5-1

cdr3_aa: CASSLGVDGYTF
cdr3_nt: TGTGCCAGCAGCTTGGGGGTAGATGGCTACACCTTC
j_call: TRBJ1-2
clone_size: .
d_call: .
v_call: TRBV13

cdr3_aa: CASSRSWRGLIDEQFF
cdr3_nt: TGTGCCAGTAGTCGGTCTTGGCGGGGTCTAATCGATGAGCAGTTCTTC
j_call: TRBJ2-1
clone_size: few
d_call: .
v_call: TRBV19

cdr3_aa: CATSRPLALQETQYF
cdr3_nt: TGTGCCACCAGCAGGCCCCTAGCCTTACAAGAGACCCAGTACTTC
j_call: TRBJ2-5
clone_size: .
d_call: .
v_call: TRBV15

cdr3_aa: CASSQIQGTGELFF
cdr3_nt: TGCGCCAGCAGCCAAATCCAGGGTACCGGGGAGCTGTTTTTT
j_call: TRBJ2-2
clone_size: .
d_call: .
v_call: TRBV4-1

cdr3_aa: CAWSVGGPTEAFF
cdr3_nt: TGTGCCTGGAGTGTAGGGGGGCCCACTGAAGCTTTCTTT
j_call: TRBJ1-1
clone_size: .
d_call: .
v_call: TRBV30

cdr3_aa: CASSLSGTGGNQPQHF
cdr3_nt: TGTGCCAGCAGTTTATCGGGGACAGGGGGCAATCAGCCCCAGCATTTT
j_call: TRBJ1-5
clone_size: once
d_call: TRBD1
v_call: TRBV27

cdr3_aa: CATSRVYGTSGGYEQFF
cdr3_nt: TGTGCCACCAGCAGGGTATACGGGACTAGCGGCGGGTATGAGCAGTTCTTC
j_call: TRBJ2-1
clone_size: .
d_call: TRBD2
v_call: TRBV15

cdr3_aa: CASTWGRQPQHF
cdr3_nt: TGTGCCAGTACCTGGGGGCGTCAGCCCCAGCATTTT
j_call: TRBJ1-5
clone_size: .
d_call: .
v_call: TRBV19

cdr3_aa: CASSSGLGSYEQYF
cdr3_nt: TGTGCCAGCAGCTCCGGACTAGGGTCCTACGAGCAGTACTTC
j_call: TRBJ2-7
clone_size: .
d_call: TRBD2
v_call: TRBV7-6

cdr3_aa: CASSLSWVMNTEAFF
cdr3_nt: TGTGCCAGCAGTTTATCGTGGGTCATGAACACTGAAGCTTTCTTT
j_call: TRBJ1-1
clone_size: .
d_call: .
v_call: TRBV27

cdr3_aa: CASSPIGREGNEQFF
cdr3_nt: TGTGCCAGCAGCCCTATAGGTCGGGAGGGAAATGAGCAGTTCTTC
j_call: TRBJ2-1
clone_size: few
d_call: TRBD2
v_call: TRBV13

cdr3_aa: CASSEGIVTSSSGNTIYF
cdr3_nt: TGTGCCAGCAGTGAAGGGATCGTCACCTCGAGCTCTGGAAACACCATATATTTT
j_call: TRBJ1-3
clone_size: .
d_call: .
v_call: TRBV2

cdr3_aa: CSVVTLGGRPDTQYF
cdr3_nt: TGCAGCGTTGTGACGCTGGGGGGTCGGCCGGATACGCAGTATTTT
j_call: TRBJ2-3
clone_size: .
d_call: .
v_call: TRBV29-1

cdr3_aa: CASSFGSNSPLHF
cdr3_nt: TGTGCCAGCAGCTTCGGTTCAAATTCACCCCTCCACTTT
j_call: TRBJ1-6
clone_size: .
d_call: .
v_call: TRBV7-9

cdr3_aa: CSVREYNEQFF
cdr3_nt: TGCAGCGTTCGGGAGTACAATGAGCAGTTCTTC
j_call: TRBJ2-1
clone_size: .
d_call: .
v_call: TRBV29-1

cdr3_aa: CSVDIRGRGEAETQYF
cdr3_nt: TGCAGCGTTGACATACGGGGGCGGGGAGAGGCAGAGACCCAGTACTTC
j_call: TRBJ2-5
clone_size: few
d_call: .
v_call: TRBV29-1

cdr3_aa: CASSLLGQGDNEQFF
cdr3_nt: TGTGCCAGCAGCTTACTGGGACAGGGGGACAATGAGCAGTTCTTC
j_call: TRBJ2-1
clone_size: few
d_call: TRBD1
v_call: TRBV11-1

cdr3_aa: CSKSPGLAADTQYF
cdr3_nt: TGCAGCAAATCACCAGGGCTAGCGGCGGATACGCAGTATTTT
j_call: TRBJ2-3
clone_size: .
d_call: TRBD2
v_call: TRBV29-1

cdr3_aa: CAWSATGGLFF
cdr3_nt: TGTGCCTGGAGTGCGACAGGGGGGCTGTTTTTT
j_call: TRBJ2-2
clone_size: .
d_call: TRBD1
v_call: TRBV30

cdr3_aa: CASSIQGQFSNQPQHF
cdr3_nt: TGTGCCAGTAGTATCCAGGGACAATTTAGCAATCAGCCCCAGCATTTT
j_call: TRBJ1-5
clone_size: few
d_call: .
v_call: TRBV19

cdr3_aa: CSGGTSYEQYF
cdr3_nt: TGCAGCGGGGGGACCTCCTACGAGCAGTACTTC
j_call: TRBJ2-7
clone_size: .
d_call: .
v_call: TRBV29-1

cdr3_aa: CAVGMGANSPLHF
cdr3_nt: TGTGCCGTCGGAATGGGAGCGAATTCACCCCTCCACTTT
j_call: TRBJ1-6
clone_size: .
d_call: .
v_call: TRBV27

cdr3_aa: CSVRDASSYNEQFF
cdr3_nt: TGCAGCGTAAGGGACGCGAGCTCCTACAATGAGCAGTTCTTC
j_call: TRBJ2-1
clone_size: .
d_call: .
v_call: TRBV29-1

cdr3_aa: CASSTGHGAGREQFF
cdr3_nt: TGCGCCAGCAGCACGGGACATGGGGCCGGTCGGGAGCAGTTCTTC
j_call: TRBJ2-1
clone_size: .
d_call: .
v_call: TRBV5-1

cdr3_aa: CASSQSGEQFF
cdr3_nt: TGCGCCAGCAGCCAGTCGGGTGAGCAGTTCTTC
j_call: TRBJ2-1
clone_size: .
d_call: .
v_call: TRBV4-1